This TCR beta chain was sequenced in a study of molecular identifiers for immune sequencing clone quantification. Overall study: Five aliquots were made in replicates from the RNA of roughly 21,000 or 96,000 naive CD8 cells, and four were sequenced.

The V segment lost 6 bases and the J segment 3 bases; nucleotides outside the gene matches: 9. This CDR3 is 15 amino acids long. The germline V gene encodes CDR1 SGHTA and CDR2 FQGNSA. This clonotype was seen many times. The target antigen is unknown. General study points: For highly expanded clones, sizes could be underestimated when identical TCR molecules share a barcode.

Each CDR3 protein is one row after TCRdb ran MiXCR on the PCR reads. The sample contains under 650,000 distinct CDR3 sequences, less than 20% of which appear only once. The sample comprised naive CD8+ T cells from blood, with Jurkat cell RNA spiked in. Described subset: FACS-sorted CD8+CD4-CCR7+CD45RA+ naive T cells. This sequence was found in a human donor in good health. Some libraries in this study had Jurkat cell RNA spiked in. The chain links TRBV7-2 to TRBJ2-7, with 9 bases lining up with TRBD1. This chain's CDR3 is CASSIPGQGLYEQYF. DNA of the CDR3: TGTGCCAGCAGTATACCGGGACAGGGCCTCTACGAGCAGTACTTC.